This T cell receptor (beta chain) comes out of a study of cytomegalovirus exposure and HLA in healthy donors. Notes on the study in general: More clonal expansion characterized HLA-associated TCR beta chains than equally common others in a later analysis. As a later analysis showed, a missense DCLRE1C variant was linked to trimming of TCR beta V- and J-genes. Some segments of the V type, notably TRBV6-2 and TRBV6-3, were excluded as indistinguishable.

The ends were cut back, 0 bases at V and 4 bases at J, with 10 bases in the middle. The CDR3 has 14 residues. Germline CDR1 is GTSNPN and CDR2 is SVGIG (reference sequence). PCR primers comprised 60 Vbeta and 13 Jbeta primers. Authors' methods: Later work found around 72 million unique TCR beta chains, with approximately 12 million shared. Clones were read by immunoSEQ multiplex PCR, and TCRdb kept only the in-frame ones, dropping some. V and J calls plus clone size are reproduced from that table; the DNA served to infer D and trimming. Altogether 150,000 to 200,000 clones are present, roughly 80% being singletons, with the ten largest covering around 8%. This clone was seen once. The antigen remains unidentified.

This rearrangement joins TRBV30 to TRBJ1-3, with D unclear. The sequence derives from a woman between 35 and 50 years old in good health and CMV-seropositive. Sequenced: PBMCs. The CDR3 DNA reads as TGTGCCTGGAGTGTACTCCACGTGGGAAACACCATATATTTT. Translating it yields CAWSVLHVGNTIYF.